This T cell receptor beta chain was identified during a study of T cell responses to AZD1222 COVID-19 vaccine. Study in general: Second doses that came at about 4 or about 12 weeks were put together.

The study's findings and limits: The donor group comprised mostly white British people and more females; the analysis possibly underestimated clonal diversity. Nearly half of spike-specific TCRs reportedly target unmutated variant regions. Increased Spike-specific TCR breadth and depth were observed after two AZD1222 doses.

Regarding this clone: Its specificity is unknown.

Trimming removed 4 bases at V and 6 bases at J, with 11 bases between. The CDR3 consists of 12 residues. The germline gives CDR1 SGHNT, CDR2 YYREEE (reference sequence). Sequencing was performed with immunoSEQ multiplex PCR; in TCRdb, only in-frame clones are kept and a portion is missing. The sample has more than 150,000 clones; 85% to 90% are singletons. This clonotype originated in an adult in good health. This sample comprised peripheral blood, obtained on day 0 of AZD1222 vaccination. The rearrangement joins TRBV5-4 to TRBJ2-7; D is uncertain. CDR3 nucleotides: TGTGCCAGCAGCACTCCGGGCCTCGAGCAGTACTTC. Its translation is CASSTPGLEQYF.